A single TCR beta chain is shown here with its context. This clone's antigen is unknown. No much larger clone is present one base from it, and per-base qualities are unavailable. The sample is drawn from a study of T cell repertoires in cytomegalovirus infection (dated by TCRdb to between 2018 and 2021). Background on the whole study: The HLA type of each donor mattered for the analysis, because public TCR beta signatures pointed to carriage of CMV infection along with the matching HLA type. What the work shows at the level of the full study, not this receptor alone: Cumulative frequency of public TCR beta family members discriminated carriers of CMV infection plus the relevant HLA type in this cohort and an independent approximately 400-donor cohort. The ex vivo response was dominated by HLA-C-restricted CMV-specific TCR beta clonotypes, and the single most frequent clonotype in two of eight donors was supplied by these HLA-C-restricted clonotypes.

The listed sequencing device is Illumina HiSeq 1500. TCRdb itself trimmed the public reads at Q25 with fastp, ran MiXCR and retained productive beta chains. Rows are unified per CDR3 protein, each entry keeping the most common DNA and genes. The sample table records approximately 160,000 distinct CDR3 sequences; over 15% of these occur just once. The ten largest account for roughly 20% of the sample. The germline V gene (reference sequence) provides CDR1 LGHDT and CDR2 YNNKEL. V trim: 4 bases; J trim: 2 bases; unmatched bases: 5. Reading from cysteine to phenylalanine, the CDR3 counts 16 amino acids. The kept DNA is CDR3 alone, 48 bases in frame from the first base.

The chain was built from TRBV3-1 and TRBJ2-1; TRBD2 aligns with 10 central bases. The receptor was isolated from a human donor in good health (CMV status not recorded). Some clones in this sample may be carry-over from other donors' samples. Sequencing was done on a sample of CD8+ T cells from PBMCs. In nucleotides, the sequence is TGTGCCAGCAGCCCCCTTAGCGGGGGGCCCTACAATGAGCAGTTCTTC. Translated, this gives CASSPLSGGPYNEQFF.